Listed below are T cell receptor beta chains from one sample, sequenced in a study of blood T cell repertoires in COVID-19. Produced via immunoSEQ multiplex PCR; TCRdb's table is partial and in-frame only. The sample records approximately 260,000 clones, around 87% being singletons. Sequenced input: peripheral blood. These receptors were collected from a man aged 55 to 70 who had recovered from COVID-19. Both conserved end residues are part of each CDR3. Each record gives: D gene, J gene, clone size, V gene, CDR3 length, CDR3 protein, CDR3 DNA. D genes are given only for firm matches. A row's size may be missing; if present it is once, few, many or a size class.

TRBD1 | TRBJ2-2 | once | TRBV5-1 | 15 | CASSDRGRGTGELFF | TGCGCCAGCAGTGATAGGGGGCGAGGAACCGGGGAGCTGTTTTTT
. | TRBJ1-5 | . | TRBV5-5 | 14 | CASSLVGHSQPQHF | TGTGCCAGCAGCTTGGTGGGACATTCACAGCCCCAGCATTTT
. | TRBJ1-2 | . | TRBV6-1 | 15 | CASSERGGLNYGYTF | TGTGCCAGCAGTGAAAGGGGGGGCCTTAACTATGGCTACACCTTC
. | TRBJ1-1 | . | TRBV6-5 | 13 | CASSSLRNTEAFF | TGTGCCAGCAGTTCTTTGAGAAACACTGAAGCTTTCTTT
. | TRBJ1-2 | . | TRBV10-3 | 13 | CAISVAANYGYTF | TGTGCCATCAGTGTTGCAGCTAACTATGGCTACACCTTC
. | TRBJ2-1 | . | TRBV11-2 | 12 | CASTWANNEQFF | TGTGCCAGCACGTGGGCTAACAATGAGCAGTTCTTC
TRBD2 | TRBJ2-1 | . | TRBV5-1 | 16 | CASSLDAGGRGDEQFF | TGCGCCAGCAGCTTGGATGCGGGGGGGAGAGGTGATGAGCAGTTCTTC
. | TRBJ1-1 | . | TRBV19 | 14 | CASSIMVGGTEAFF | TGTGCCAGTAGTATAATGGTCGGAGGCACTGAAGCTTTCTTT
. | TRBJ1-2 | . | TRBV9 | 14 | CASSVDYLWGGYTF | TGTGCCAGCAGCGTTGACTACCTATGGGGTGGCTACACCTTC
TRBD2 | TRBJ2-1 | once | TRBV28 | 16 | CASSSPTSGAYNEQFF | TGTGCCAGCAGTTCCCCGACTAGCGGGGCCTACAATGAGCAGTTCTTC
TRBD1 | TRBJ2-1 | . | TRBV7-2 | 14 | CASSPRTGYNEQFF | TGTGCCAGCAGCCCTCGGACAGGCTACAATGAGCAGTTCTTC
TRBD1 | TRBJ1-6 | . | TRBV6-5 | 16 | CASSYQGQGRDSPLHF | TGTGCCAGCAGTTACCAGGGACAGGGGCGAGATTCACCCCTCCACTTT
. | TRBJ2-7 | . | TRBV2 | 13 | CASSLRFTYEQYF | TGTGCCAGCAGTCTACGGTTTACCTACGAGCAGTACTTC
TRBD1 | TRBJ1-6 | . | TRBV19 | 18 | CASSIRTGGYSYNSPLHF | TGTGCCAGTAGTATCCGGACAGGGGGATACTCCTATAATTCACCCCTCCACTTT
. | TRBJ2-3 | . | TRBV9 | 14 | CASSAPQGPDTQYF | TGTGCCAGCAGCGCCCCTCAGGGGCCAGATACGCAGTATTTT
TRBD1 | TRBJ1-1 | . | TRBV6-2/TRBV6-3 | 13 | CASSYTRTGEAFF | TGTGCCAGCAGTTACACACGGACAGGGGAAGCTTTCTTT
TRBD1 | TRBJ1-2 | once | TRBV29-1 | 16 | CSVGGQGTTINYGYTF | TGCAGCGTGGGTGGACAGGGGACTACTATTAACTATGGCTACACCTTC
TRBD1 | TRBJ2-2 | . | TRBV5-1 | 14 | CASSIRQGPGELFF | TGCGCCAGCAGCATACGACAGGGTCCCGGGGAGCTGTTTTTT
TRBD2 | TRBJ2-3 | . | TRBV30 | 16 | CAWSPRASGFTDTQYF | TGTGCCTGGAGTCCACGGGCTAGCGGCTTCACAGATACGCAGTATTTT
TRBD2 | TRBJ2-2 | . | TRBV19 | 17 | CASSKGLAGAGDGELFF | TGTGCCAGTAGCAAAGGACTAGCGGGCGCCGGCGACGGGGAGCTGTTTTTT
. | TRBJ1-2 | . | TRBV5-1 | 15 | CASSLFPGTDYGYTF | TGCGCCAGCAGCTTGTTTCCAGGGACTGACTATGGCTACACCTTC
TRBD1 | TRBJ1-3 | . | TRBV11-3 | 14 | CASSATGAGNTIYF | TGTGCCAGCAGCGCTACAGGGGCTGGAAACACCATATATTTT
TRBD1 | TRBJ1-6 | . | TRBV9 | 14 | CASSPQDRGSPLHF | TGTGCCAGCAGCCCCCAAGACAGGGGTTCACCCCTCCACTTT
TRBD1 | TRBJ2-3 | . | TRBV5-1 | 15 | CASSFVTGDTDTQYF | TGCGCCAGCAGCTTCGTGACAGGGGACACAGATACGCAGTATTTT
TRBD1 | TRBJ2-5 | once | TRBV7-9 | 13 | CATGQGAPETQYF | TGTGCCACCGGACAGGGGGCGCCTGAGACCCAGTACTTC
. | TRBJ1-6 | . | TRBV30 | 13 | CAWSGTVNSPLHF | TGTGCCTGGAGTGGGACAGTAAATTCACCCCTCCACTTT
TRBD2 | TRBJ2-7 | . | TRBV6-6 | 13 | CASRREGFDEQYF | TGTGCCAGCAGACGGGAGGGTTTCGACGAGCAGTACTTC
TRBD1 | TRBJ1-2 | few | TRBV6-1 | 14 | CASSEGGTVRGYTF | TGTGCCAGCAGTGAAGGAGGGACAGTTCGTGGCTACACCTTC
TRBD1 | TRBJ1-2 | . | TRBV12-3/TRBV12-4 | 12 | CASSRTGVGYTF | TGTGCCAGCAGCAGGACAGGGGTCGGCTACACCTTC
TRBD1 | TRBJ2-1 | . | TRBV19 | 16 | CASSLPGDRGNNEQFF | TGTGCCAGTAGTCTCCCAGGGGACAGGGGAAACAATGAGCAGTTCTTC
TRBD1 | TRBJ2-6 | . | TRBV12-5 | 17 | CASGPGTGAGGANVLTF | TGTGCTAGTGGCCCCGGGACAGGGGCTGGTGGGGCCAACGTCCTGACTTTC
. | TRBJ2-3 | . | TRBV25-1 | 13 | CASSGGVPDTQYF | TGTGCCAGCAGTGGGGGGGTCCCAGATACGCAGTATTTT
TRBD2 | TRBJ2-7 | . | TRBV7-9 | 15 | CASSPAGGNSYEQYF | TGTGCCAGCAGCCCAGCGGGGGGGAACTCCTACGAGCAGTACTTC
. | TRBJ1-1 | . | TRBV5-6 | 14 | CASSRQATNTEAFF | TGTGCCAGCAGCCGACAGGCGACGAACACTGAAGCTTTCTTT
TRBD1 | TRBJ1-1 | . | TRBV5-6 | 19 | CASSLIFRALGQGKTEAFF | TGTGCCAGCAGCTTGATTTTTAGGGCACTTGGACAGGGGAAGACTGAAGCTTTCTTT
TRBD1 | TRBJ2-7 | . | TRBV18 | 15 | CASSSDLRGRDEQYF | TGTGCCAGCTCATCCGACCTTAGGGGGCGCGACGAGCAGTACTTC
. | TRBJ2-1 | . | TRBV7-9 | 16 | CASSSAPGVTYNEQFF | TGTGCCAGCAGCTCTGCCCCGGGAGTCACCTACAATGAGCAGTTCTTC
TRBD2 | TRBJ2-1 | . | TRBV4-2 | 18 | CASSQDSRRGKFVNEQFF | TGTGCCAGCAGCCAAGATAGTAGGCGGGGGAAGTTTGTAAATGAGCAGTTCTTC
. | TRBJ1-6 | few | TRBV30 | 13 | CAWSVRQNSPLHF | TGTGCCTGGAGTGTACGACAAAATTCACCCCTCCACTTT
TRBD2 | TRBJ2-3 | . | TRBV9 | 18 | CASSVGVAGGPYTDTQYF | TGTGCCAGCAGCGTAGGGGTAGCGGGGGGCCCGTACACAGATACGCAGTATTTT
. | TRBJ1-4 | . | TRBV6-5 | 14 | CASRYNQGYEKLFF | TGTGCCAGCAGGTACAACCAGGGTTACGAAAAACTGTTTTTT
. | TRBJ1-1 | . | TRBV19 | 13 | CASKRQPNTEAFF | TGTGCCAGTAAAAGACAACCGAACACTGAAGCTTTCTTT
. | TRBJ1-3 | once | TRBV7-9 | 16 | CASSPFVGIDGNTIYF | TGTGCCAGCAGCCCCTTCGTTGGCATCGATGGAAACACCATATATTTT
. | TRBJ1-1 | . | TRBV5-6 | 16 | CASSLAGGGKNTEAFF | TGTGCCAGCAGCTTGGCCGGCGGGGGAAAGAACACTGAAGCTTTCTTT
. | TRBJ1-2 | . | TRBV9 | 14 | CASSVGVPAAGYTF | TGTGCCAGCAGCGTAGGGGTCCCCGCGGCTGGCTACACCTTC
TRBD2 | TRBJ2-3 | . | TRBV3-1/TRBV3-2 | 16 | CASTRTSGGSTDTQYF | TGTGCCAGCACGCGGACTAGCGGGGGGAGCACAGATACGCAGTATTTT
TRBD1 | TRBJ1-1 | once | TRBV2 | 13 | CASRDRGNTEAFF | TGTGCCAGCAGGGACAGGGGGAACACTGAAGCTTTCTTT
. | TRBJ1-4 | . | TRBV15 | 15 | CATSRGRGGDEKLFF | TGTGCCACCAGCCGGGGCCGGGGAGGGGATGAAAAACTGTTTTTT